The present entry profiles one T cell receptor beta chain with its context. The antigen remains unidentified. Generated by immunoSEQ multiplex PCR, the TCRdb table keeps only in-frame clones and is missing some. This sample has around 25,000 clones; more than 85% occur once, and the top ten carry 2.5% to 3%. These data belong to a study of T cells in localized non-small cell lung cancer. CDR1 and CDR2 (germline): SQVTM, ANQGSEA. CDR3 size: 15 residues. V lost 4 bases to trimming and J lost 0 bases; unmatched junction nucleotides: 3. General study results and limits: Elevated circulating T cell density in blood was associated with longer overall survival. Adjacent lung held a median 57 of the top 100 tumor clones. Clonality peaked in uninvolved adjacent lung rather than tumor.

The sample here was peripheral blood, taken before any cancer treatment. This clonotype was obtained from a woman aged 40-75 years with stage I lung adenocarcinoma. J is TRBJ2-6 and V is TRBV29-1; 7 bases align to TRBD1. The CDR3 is CSVVGGLSGANVLTF. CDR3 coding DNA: TGCAGCGTTGTAGGGGGCCTCTCTGGGGCCAACGTCCTGACTTTC.